These 13 T cell receptor beta chains were all obtained from the same sample, sequenced in a study of T cell changes during pregnancy in multiple sclerosis. Assay used: immunoSEQ multiplex PCR; TCRdb lists only in-frame clones, some missing. Found here are more than 90,000 clones, more than 90% of them singletons; the top ten hold about 3.4%. Sequences were derived from peripheral blood, sampled in the second trimester of pregnancy. All receptors come from a female donor with multiple sclerosis, enrolled in a pregnancy study.

The chain carries TRBV5-5 and TRBJ1-2, with TRBD1 matching 7 bases. The germline gives CDR1 SGHKS, CDR2 YYEKEE (reference sequence). The CDR3 covers 16 residues. V dropped 0 bases and J dropped 3; count of bases not matched to a gene: 8. CDR3: CASSLGWDSYDYGYTF. In nucleotides, the CDR3 is TGTGCCAGCAGCTTGGGGTGGGACAGCTATGACTATGGCTACACCTTC. Drawing the rest from reference TRBV5-5 and TRBJ1-2, the complete variable domain is DAGVTQSPTHLIKTRGQQVTLRCSPISGHKSVSWYQQVLGQGPQFIFQYYEKEERGRGNFPDRFSARQFPNYSSELNVNALLLGDSALYLCASSLGWDSYDYGYTFGSGTRLTVV.

The table lists this clone with a count of one. The gene calls are TRBV30 and TRBJ2-1; D call uncertain. V lost 0 bases and J lost 10, with 13 bases in between. This CDR3 is 13 amino acids long. Germline loops: CDR1 GTSNPN, CDR2 SVGIG (reference sequence). CDR3 sequence reads: CAWSVALVGEQFF. CDR3 bases: TGTGCCTGGAGTGTAGCTCTAGTCGGCGAGCAGTTCTTC.

This clone was recorded only once. The genes are TRBV18 and TRBJ2-3; TRBD2 matches at 10 bases. The junction had 5 bases not matched to a gene; V was cut back by 2 bases and J by 0 bases. The CDR3 length is 17 residues. Germline-derived CDR1 and CDR2 are KGHSH and LQKENI. The CDR3, as DNA: TGTGCCAGCTCACCAACCGCGACTAGCGGGAGCACAGATACGCAGTATTTT. This encodes CASSPTATSGSTDTQYF. The complete variable domain, with remaining parts taken from reference TRBV18 and TRBJ2-3, reads NAGVMQNPRHLVRRRGQEARLRCSPMKGHSHVYWYRQLPEEGLKFMVYLQKENIIDESGMPKERFSAEFPKEGPSILRIQQVVRGDSAAYFCASSPTATSGSTDTQYFGPGTRLTVL.

The chain links TRBV7-9 to TRBJ1-2; 7 nucleotides match TRBD1. The germline V gene has CDR1 SEHNR and CDR2 FQNEAQ (reference sequence). The CDR3 consists of 12 residues. Trimming cost V 5 bases and J 7 bases; bases outside gene matches: 4. CDR3 DNA sequence: TGTGCCAGCAGCATCGACAGGGTTGGCTACACCTTC. This encodes CASSIDRVGYTF.

This chain joins TRBV28 and TRBJ2-5; 11 nucleotides align to TRBD2. V was clipped by 2 bases and J by 5 bases; unmatched bases: 4. The CDR3 runs 15 residues. CDR1 and CDR2 from the germline V gene are MDHEN and SYDVKM. CDR3 protein: CASSLLTSGSETQYF. DNA of the CDR3: TGTGCCAGCAGTTTACTCACTAGCGGGAGTGAGACCCAGTACTTC.

This sequence joins TRBV6-5 and TRBJ1-2; tentative D call: TRBD1 (6 bases). This CDR3 has 13 amino acids. Trimming shortened V by 6 bases and J by 8 bases, and 16 bases separated the two germline ends. Germline V gene data show CDR1 as MNHEY and CDR2 as SVGAGI. The CDR3 region has the DNA TGTGCCAGCAGAGGGCAGGGGAAGGGGGGCTACACCTTC. Translation: CASRGQGKGGYTF.

The chain couples TRBV19 to TRBJ2-2, with TRBD2 matching 9 bases. The CDR3 consists of 17 residues. V shed 3 bases, J shed 6 bases, and the junction held 11 bases outside the gene matches. CDR1 is LNHDA and CDR2 is SQIVND in the germline V gene (reference sequence). CDR3 region: CASSISSGRRHAGELFF. The DNA of the CDR3 is TGTGCCAGTAGTATTAGTAGCGGGAGACGCCACGCCGGGGAGCTGTTTTTT.

The rearrangement joins TRBV5-4 to TRBJ2-2; 13 bases match TRBD2. After removal of 4 bases from V and 7 bases from J, the junction contained 10 bases not matched to a gene. Per the germline V gene, CDR1 is SGHNT and CDR2 is YYREEE (reference sequence). The CDR3 runs to 17 residues. The CDR3: CASSRTSGRALGGELFF. Here the CDR3 DNA reads TGTGCCAGCAGCCGAACTAGCGGGAGGGCCCTCGGCGGGGAGCTGTTTTTT.

The chain is built from TRBV1 and TRBJ1-5. TRBV1 is shown as a pseudogene. The CDR3 is made up of 15 amino acids. Here the CDR3 reads CTTLSLSRGNQPQHF. As DNA, the CDR3 is TGCACCACCCTCTCCTTAAGTAGAGGCAATCAGCCCCAGCATTTT.

This clone appeared once. The V call is TRBV27, the J call TRBJ1-2; D perhaps matches TRBD1 (5 bases). V was clipped by 3 bases and J by 5 bases, with 16 bases between them. There are 15 residues in the CDR3. Germline values: CDR1 MNHEY, CDR2 SMNVEV (reference sequence). This CDR3 is CASSLGGGHGYGYTF. CDR3 coding DNA: TGTGCCAGCAGTTTGGGGGGGGGTCATGGGTATGGCTACACCTTC.

This chain connects TRBV5-1 to TRBJ1-2; D unclear. Germline V CDR1 and CDR2: SGHRS, YFSETQ. Trimming took 2 bases from V and 6 from J, leaving 8 bases between them. The CDR3 has 12 residues. CDR3 residues: CASSFTDDGYTF. The DNA for the CDR3 is TGCGCCAGCAGCTTCACTGATGATGGCTACACCTTC.

In the case of this clone: The same CDR3 also results from other DNA sequences found in this sample. The rearrangement uses TRBV5-6 and TRBJ1-1, with D possibly TRBD1 on 6 matching bases. The V gene's germline CDR1 is SGHDT and CDR2 YYEEEE. The CDR3 loop spans 15 amino acids. Trimming took off 0 bases at V and 0 bases at J, with 9 bases between the two ends. The CDR3 here is CASSLGGGLNTEAFF. Here the CDR3 DNA reads TGTGCCAGCAGCTTGGGAGGGGGATTGAACACTGAAGCTTTCTTT.

The chain combines TRBV28 with TRBJ1-2, with TRBD1 identical over 9 bases. Germline CDR1 is MDHEN and CDR2 is SYDVKM. V shed 4 bases and J 5 bases; nucleotides not matched to a gene: 5. This CDR3 comprises 14 residues. CDR3 in amino acids: CASSSGTGRYGYTF. The CDR3 DNA follows: TGTGCCAGCAGTTCAGGGACAGGGAGATATGGCTACACCTTC.